This TCR beta chain was documented in a study of blood T cell repertoires in COVID-19. Whole-study context: Spain, Italy and the United States supplied samples that represented acute and convalescent COVID-19. The cDNA or gDNA used as material had been derived from T cells, B-cell-depleted T cells, or PBMCs.

The CDR3 extends over 15 amino acids. V shed 1 base and J shed 8 bases, with 12 bases lying between them. Germline values: CDR1 LGHDT, CDR2 YNNKEL (reference sequence). Per the original data handling: Amplification with reference gene primers provided the estimates of nucleated cell counts. TCRdb's copy holds only in-frame clones and misses some; the assay was immunoSEQ multiplex PCR. V and J calls and clone size follow that table, whereas D and trimming were derived from the DNA. Found here are over 150,000 clones, roughly nine tenths of them singletons; the top ten hold around 20%. The material sequenced was peripheral blood. The rearrangement uses TRBV3-1 (or the pseudogene TRBV3-2) and TRBJ1-6; possibly TRBD1 for D (6 bases). The TCR sequence derives from a man aged 70-80 years with active or convalescent COVID-19. The CDR3 nucleotides read TGTGCCAGCAGCCAAGGGACAGACCCCGATTCACCCCTCCACTTT. Translating gives CASSQGTDPDSPLHF.